A few counts support the clone carrying this T cell receptor (beta chain). Antigen unknown. These data are taken from a study of identical twins. Study-wide results and limits: Insertions ran lower in abundant cord blood beta clonotypes, though not in memory repertoires.

Each CDR3 protein is one row after TCRdb ran MiXCR on the 5' RACE reads. Of about 690,000 distinct CDR3 sequences listed, around 6% are singletons. Per the germline V gene, CDR1 is SGHTA and CDR2 is FQGTGA. V lost 4 bases and J lost 7; bases outside the gene matches: 7. The CDR3 extends over 16 amino acids. The material sequenced was naive T cells sorted from blood. The source is a man in his late teens or twenties in good health. This chain links TRBV7-3 with TRBJ2-2; 12 bases align to TRBD2. CDR3 in amino acids: CASSSTSGRVGGELFF. CDR3 bases: TGTGCCAGCAGCTCGACTAGCGGGAGAGTTGGCGGGGAGCTGTTTTTT.